The 24 T cell receptor beta chains below were found in one sample sequenced in a study of T cells in Graves' hyperthyroidism and ophthalmopathy. RNA transcripts gave rise to amplified TCR beta CDR3 regions. The TCR CDR3 was amplified in a first-round RT-PCR using the HTBI primer set. TCRdb independently ran MiXCR on the multiplex PCR reads; one entry per CDR3 protein. The repertoire includes about 840,000 distinct CDR3 sequences, around 38% of them detected once, and 8.9% sits in the top ten. The specimen sequenced was blood. The receptor source for this set is a man between 18 and 29 years old with Graves' hyperthyroidism.

The chain links TRBV25-1 to TRBJ2-6, with 9 positions matching TRBD1. Trimming at V came to 7 bases and at J to 0 bases, leaving 4 bases not matched to a gene. Germline CDR1 and CDR2: MGHDK and SYGVNS. The CDR3 has 16 residues. The chain's CDR3 is CASIGQGISGANVLTF. DNA for the CDR3: TGTGCCAGCATTGGACAGGGGATCTCTGGGGCCAACGTCCTGACTTTC. Using reference TRBV25-1 and TRBJ2-6 for the parts outside the CDR3, the full variable domain is EADIYQTPRYLVIGTGKKITLECSQTMGHDKMYWYQQDPGMELHLIHYSYGVNSTEKGDLSSESTVSRIRTEHFPLTLESARPSHTSQYLCASIGQGISGANVLTFGAGSRLTVL.

About this clonotype itself: This may be a read error, as it is one base from a much larger clone. The rearrangement links TRBV7-6 to TRBJ1-4; a weak D match, TRBD1 (6 bases). This CDR3 has 14 amino acids. The V gene's germline CDR1 is SGHVS and CDR2 FNYEAQ. Here the CDR3 reads CANSLGGGSEKLFF. CDR3 nucleotides: TGTGCCAACAGCTTAGGTGGGGGCAGTGAAAAACTGTTTTTT.

CDR3 protein: CASSEYETGGSEAFF. The CDR3 DNA reads as TGTGCCAGCAGTGAATACGAGACAGGGGGCTCCGAAGCTTTCTTT. The rearrangement uses TRBV25-1 and TRBJ1-1, with TRBD1 matching over 10 bases. The CDR3 length is 15 residues. The V gene's germline CDR1 is MGHDK and CDR2 SYGVNS. J lost 8 bases, V lost 0 bases, and 6 bases had no gene match.

In the case of this clonotype: A much more abundant neighbour one base away suggests this may be a read error. The chain joins TRBV20-1 to TRBJ2-5, with D perhaps TRBD2 (7 bases). Germline CDR1 reads DFQATT; CDR2 reads SNEGSKA (reference sequence). The CDR3 runs 12 residues. Written as DNA, the CDR3 is TGCAGTGGGGGGGGCCGTTTGGAGACCCAGTGCTTC. It encodes CSGGGRLETQCF.

This clonotype was counted ten times or more. CDR3 nucleotides: TGCAGTGCTAGAGTAGGCTGGAGCGGGAGTGTCGAGCAGTACTTC. It yields the protein CSARVGWSGSVEQYF. The rearrangement joins TRBV20-1 to TRBJ2-7, with 8 nucleotides matching TRBD2. The CDR3 loop spans 15 amino acids. CDR1 DFQATT and CDR2 SNEGSKA come from the germline V gene (reference sequence). Germline trimming cut 1 base from V and 6 bases from J; bases unmatched to any gene: 11.

J is TRBJ2-5 and V is TRBV2; maybe TRBD1 (6 bases). Looked up from germline, CDR1 is SNHLY and CDR2 is FYNNEI. The CDR3 is 16 residues long. The ends were cut back, 6 bases at V and 2 bases at J, with 19 bases in the middle. The CDR3 coding sequence is TGTGCCAGCAGCGTTGAACGGGCAGGGGAACAAGAGACCCAGTACTTC. Translated, it gives CASSVERAGEQETQYF. The variable domain in full, with the rest retrieved from reference TRBV2 and TRBJ2-5, is EPEVTQTPSHQVTQMGQEVILRCVPISNHLYFYWYRQILGQKVEFLVSFYNNEISEKSEIFDDQFSVERPDGSNFTLKIRSTKLEDSAMYFCASSVERAGEQETQYFGPGTRLLVL.

Ten or more counts support this clonotype. The chain recombines TRBV20-1 with TRBJ1-1; possibly TRBD1 for D (5 bases). V lost 3 bases and J lost 1, with 12 bases in between. The germline V gene encodes CDR1 DFQATT and CDR2 SNEGSKA (reference sequence). This CDR3 has 14 residues. The DNA of the CDR3 is TGCAGTGCTAGTCAGGGAGGCCCGAACACTGAAGCTTTCTTT. Encoded protein: CSASQGGPNTEAFF.

In this sample, this clonotype turned up a few times. This chain joins TRBV5-4 and TRBJ1-1; D is undetermined. Germline lookup yields CDR1 SGHNT and CDR2 YYREEE (reference sequence). The V end lost 0 bases, the J end lost 9 bases, and 9 bases lay between the germline ends. The CDR3 runs to 12 residues. The CDR3 reads CASSLGVGKAFF. The DNA for the CDR3 is TGTGCCAGCAGCTTGGGGGTAGGGAAAGCTTTCTTT.

Many counts were recorded for this clonotype. This chain joins TRBV29-1 and TRBJ2-2; D gene unclear. This CDR3 is 11 amino acids long. The germline V gene encodes CDR1 SQVTM and CDR2 ANQGSEA. The germline V and J ends were trimmed by 3 bases and 6 bases, with 5 bases remaining between them. For the CDR3, the DNA is TGCAGCGTTGATCGGGCCGGGGAGCTGTTTTTT. Translated: CSVDRAGELFF.

In this sample, this clonotype turned up a few times. The chain combines TRBV7-2 with TRBJ2-6; D ambiguous. CDR1 SGHTA and CDR2 FQGNSA come from the germline V gene. Trimming took 8 bases from V and 4 from J, leaving 6 bases between them. This CDR3 has 12 residues. CDR3 sequence reads: CASARGANVLTF. Here the CDR3 DNA reads TGTGCCAGCGCTAGAGGGGCCAACGTCCTGACTTTC.

This chain uses TRBV4-1 with TRBJ1-1, with no clear D. Germline assignment: CDR1 MGHRA and CDR2 YSYEKL. The CDR3 totals 12 residues. V lost 7 bases and J lost 1, with 7 bases in between. CDR3 loop: CASKAGNTEAFF. The CDR3 DNA follows: TGCGCCAGCAAGGCCGGGAACACTGAAGCTTTCTTT.

The chain couples TRBV25-1 to TRBJ1-4; a weak D match, TRBD1 (6 bases). Germline lookup yields CDR1 MGHDK and CDR2 SYGVNS. The V end was cut by 6 bases, the J end by 2 bases, with 13 bases between. CDR3 length: 15 amino acids. The CDR3 DNA is TGTGCCAGCAGCCAACCGGGACATACTAATGAAAAACTGTTTTTT. Its translation is CASSQPGHTNEKLFF.

In DNA, the CDR3 is TGCAGCGGTATTAGCGGGAGCACAGATACGCAGTATTTT. Translating gives CSGISGSTDTQYF. The chain recombines TRBV29-1 with TRBJ2-3; 7 bases match TRBD2. The germline CDR1 and CDR2 sequences are SQVTM and ANQGSEA. The CDR3 is 13 amino acids. With V trimmed by 7 bases and J by 0 bases, 4 bases remained unmatched.

The chain uses TRBV2 and TRBJ2-7; TRBD2 is a possible D gene (5 bases). The CDR3 covers 15 residues. Germline-derived CDR1 and CDR2 are SNHLY and FYNNEI. Trimming left V 7 bases short and J 0 bases short, with 16 bases between. The CDR3 DNA reads as TGTGCCAGCAAGGAGGCTAGCCGAAGCTCCTACGAGCAGTACTTC. Its protein is CASKEASRSSYEQYF.

This clonotype was counted only a few times. The chain recombines TRBV5-1 with TRBJ2-2; D call uncertain. The ends were cut back, 6 bases at V and 1 base at J, with 10 bases in the middle. The CDR3 sequence is 14 residues long. The V gene's germline CDR1 is SGHRS and CDR2 YFSETQ. The CDR3 reads CASKRQMNTGELFF. CDR3 nucleotides: TGCGCCAGCAAGCGCCAGATGAACACCGGGGAGCTGTTTTTT.

Details on this clonotype: Being one base from a much bigger clone, this may be a read error. This chain uses TRBV7-3 with TRBJ2-7, with D perhaps given as TRBD1 or TRBD2 (5 bases each). Germline assignment: CDR1 SGHTA and CDR2 FQGTGA. There are 15 residues in the CDR3. CDR3 amino acids: CASSLIGTDTYGQYF. CDR3 nucleotide sequence: TGTGCCAGCAGCTTAATTGGGACGGACACGTACGGGCAGTACTTC.

This clonotype has a count of ten or more. The chain joins TRBV5-1 to TRBJ1-6; possibly TRBD1 for D (5 bases). The V gene's germline CDR1 is SGHRS and CDR2 YFSETQ. The CDR3 sequence is 16 residues long. V lost 4 bases and J lost 6, with 17 bases in between. DNA for the CDR3: TGCGCCAGCAGCAAGACTCCACGGGGGACTAATTCACCCCTCCACTTT. The encoded protein is CASSKTPRGTNSPLHF.

This clonotype has a count of ten or more. The chain joins TRBV10-1 to TRBJ2-5; 12 nucleotides align to TRBD2. V was pared by 8 bases and J by 1 base, with 5 bases of the junction left unmatched. In germline, CDR1 is WNHNN, CDR2 SYGVQD (reference sequence). The CDR3 covers 15 residues. The CDR3 sequence: CASWTSGITQETQYF. In nucleotides, the CDR3 is TGCGCCAGCTGGACTAGCGGGATCACCCAAGAGACCCAGTACTTC.

This clonotype has more than one count but fewer than ten. The DNA of the CDR3 is TGTGCCAGCAGCTTGTCAGGGGTCCCCTACGAGCAGTACTTC. As protein: CASSLSGVPYEQYF. The chain couples TRBV7-2 to TRBJ2-7, with a possible D match to TRBD1 (6 bases). Trimming shortened V by 3 bases and J by 2 bases, and 11 bases separated the two germline ends. Germline values: CDR1 SGHTA, CDR2 FQGNSA. The CDR3 has 14 residues.

The CDR3 reads CASSQDWGAHGYTF. The CDR3 DNA follows: TGCGCCAGCAGCCAAGATTGGGGGGCACATGGCTACACCTTC. The chain combines TRBV4-1 with TRBJ1-2, with D possibly matching TRBD1 (6 bases). Trimming shortened V by 0 bases and J by 6 bases, and 11 bases separated the two germline ends. The CDR3 is 14 residues long. Per germline, CDR1 MGHRA and CDR2 YSYEKL.

Ten or more counts support this clonotype. This chain links TRBV7-6 with TRBJ1-2, with D maybe TRBD1 (5 bases). The V and J ends lost 1 base and 8 bases respectively, with 14 bases between them. CDR1 is SGHVS and CDR2 is FNYEAQ in the germline V gene. The CDR3 contains 14 residues. The CDR3 protein is CASSLDAGWQGYTF. The CDR3 nucleotides are TGTGCCAGCAGCTTAGATGCAGGGTGGCAGGGCTACACCTTC.

The table lists this clonotype with a few counts. The CDR3 end shows no conserved phenylalanine or tryptophan, and so a read error is likely. Because the CDR3's place on the DNA is in doubt, the DNA is left out and the CDR3 is given as listed by TCRdb. The rearrangement uses TRBV11-2 and TRBJ1-1. The CDR3 spans 8 residues, counting both ends. CDR1 is SGHAT, CDR2 FQNNGV, per germline. The CDR3 spells CASSRGTS.

In this sample, this clonotype turned up many times. The gene calls are TRBV24-1 and TRBJ2-5, with D maybe TRBD1 (5 bases). The CDR3 loop spans 13 amino acids. Trimming stripped 4 bases from V and 5 bases from J, with 10 bases between. Germline V gives CDR1 KGHDR, CDR2 SFDVKD. The CDR3 region is CATSEQGRETQYF. The CDR3 bases are TGTGCCACCAGTGAGCAGGGTCGGGAGACCCAGTACTTC.

The chain employs TRBV7-8 and TRBJ2-7; D is ambiguous. The germline CDR1 and CDR2 sequences are SGHVS and FQNEAQ. This CDR3 has 14 amino acids. V was trimmed by 6 bases and J by 9 bases, leaving 21 bases between them. Here the CDR3 DNA reads TGTGCCAGCAGTACGGATCCCGCCGGTGGAAGGCAGTACTTC. Translated: CASSTDPAGGRQYF.